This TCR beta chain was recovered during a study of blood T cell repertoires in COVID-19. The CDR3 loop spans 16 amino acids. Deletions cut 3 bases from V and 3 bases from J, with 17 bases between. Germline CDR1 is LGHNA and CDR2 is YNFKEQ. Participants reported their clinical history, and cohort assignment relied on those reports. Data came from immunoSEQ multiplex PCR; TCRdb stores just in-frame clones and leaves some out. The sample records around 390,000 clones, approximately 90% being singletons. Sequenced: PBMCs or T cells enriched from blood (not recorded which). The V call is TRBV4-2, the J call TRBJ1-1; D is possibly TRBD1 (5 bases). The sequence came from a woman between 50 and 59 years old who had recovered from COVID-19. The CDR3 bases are TGTGCCAGCAGCCAGCGGGGGAGATCGGGGGACACTGAAGCTTTCTTT. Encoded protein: CASSQRGRSGDTEAFF.